This TCR beta chain was identified in a study of T cell changes during pregnancy in multiple sclerosis (dated by TCRdb to between 2018 and 2020). For context, the study as a whole: Changes in the T cell repertoire over the course of pregnancy were examined in this study in women with multiple sclerosis.

Worth noting for this clone: This clone's antigen is unknown. The input lacks base qualities; no much larger clone sits a single base away.

The library came from the immunoSEQ multiplex PCR assay. Not all clones reach the TCRdb copy of this immuneACCESS table, which keeps in-frame sequences only. Checked studies attribute under half of the gap to unresolved V genes and leave the rest unexplained. Here the sample has tens of thousands of clones; roughly nine tenths occur a single time. Approximately 13% of the sample is in the top ten clones. From the germline V gene, CDR1 is MGHRA and CDR2 is YSYEKL. The CDR3 sequence holds 15 residues, the cysteine and phenylalanine included. The only DNA kept is the CDR3, 45 bases in frame from the first base. V is cut back by 7 bases and J by 1 base, with 9 bases in the junction unmatched.

Source: CD8+ T cells from peripheral blood mononuclear cells, taken in the first trimester of pregnancy. The clonotype was recovered from a female donor in good health, enrolled as a control in a pregnancy study. The V and J genes are TRBV4-1 and TRBJ1-1, with 7 bases aligning to TRBD1. The CDR3 region: CASTASRTGNTEAFF. The sequenced DNA is TGCGCCAGCACCGCATCCCGGACAGGGAACACTGAAGCTTTCTTT.